This T cell receptor beta chain was found in a study of STAT5B mutations in CD4+ large granular lymphocyte leukemia. The wider study: Healthy donors showed HLA-associated enrichment of the CDR3 'QG' motif.

CDR1 is SEHNR, CDR2 FQNEAQ, per germline (reference sequence). V was pared by 7 bases and J by 4 bases, with 14 bases between. The CDR3 sequence is 14 residues long. As regards this clone: Its antigen is unidentified.

Findings and caveats of the study: Data were not HLA-matched across samples. TRBV06-family usage was enriched in top patient clones (8/27) versus controls (2/35).

The assay was immunoSEQ multiplex PCR, and TCRdb's table has in-frame clones only and misses some. The data hold about 35,000 clones, with 68% observed a single time. Sequenced input: CD4+ T cells from blood buffy coats. The receptor was derived from a human donor in good health. The gene calls are TRBV7-9 and TRBJ1-3; D may be TRBD1 (6 bases). The CDR3 here is CASTRQGSGNTIYF. The CDR3 DNA follows: TGTGCCAGCACCAGGCAGGGGTCGGGAAACACCATATATTTT.